This entry lists 32 T cell receptor beta chains sequenced from one sample in a study of cytomegalovirus exposure and HLA in healthy donors. This PCR relied on a set of 60 Vbeta primers and 13 Jbeta primers. Using immunoSEQ multiplex PCR, the repertoire was profiled, and TCRdb retains in-frame clones only, with some absent. The sample includes 100,000 to 150,000 clones, around three quarters of them seen just once. The material sequenced was PBMCs. These receptors originate from a woman in her thirties or forties in good health and CMV-seronegative.

V usage is TRBV6-6 and J usage is TRBJ2-7; 9 nucleotides agree with TRBD2. This CDR3 is built from 15 residues. CDR1 is MNHNY and CDR2 is SVGAGI in the germline V gene (reference sequence). The junction had 8 bases not matched to a gene; V was cut back by 1 base and J by 7 bases. The DNA of the CDR3 is TGTGCCAGCAGTTACTTGCGGGAGGGCGAGCCAGAGCAGTACTTC. It yields the protein CASSYLREGEPEQYF.

This clone was seen a handful of times. This chain joins TRBV9 and TRBJ1-3; D not certain. The CDR3 consists of 12 residues. The V gene lost 4 bases and the J gene lost 4 bases, with 6 bases spanning the gap. The germline V gene encodes CDR1 SGDLS and CDR2 YYNGEE. The CDR3 DNA sequence: TGTGCCAGCAGCCCCGAGGGAAACACCATATATTTT. Translating gives CASSPEGNTIYF.

In this sample, this clone turned up once. This chain connects TRBV27 to TRBJ2-5; 9 bases line up with TRBD2. The DNA end lines up better with TRBJ2-7; the J call may be wrong. The germline V gene has CDR1 MNHEY and CDR2 SMNVEV (reference sequence). The CDR3 is 14 amino acids. The CDR3 protein is CASSSGLALYEQYF. The DNA of the CDR3 is TGTGCCAGCAGTTCCGGACTAGCGTTATACGAGCAGTACTTC.

The chain couples TRBV5-4 to TRBJ2-7; no clear D. This CDR3 is built from 12 residues. Deletions cut 0 bases from V and 5 bases from J, with 6 bases between. In germline, CDR1 is SGHNT, CDR2 YYREEE (reference sequence). CDR3 nucleotide sequence: TGTGCCAGCAGCTTGGCTCCGGACGAGCAGTACTTC. Residues: CASSLAPDEQYF.

The chain uses TRBV5-6 and TRBJ2-3; the match to TRBD1 covers 8 bases. V was pared by 1 base and J by 2 bases, with 6 bases of the junction left unmatched. Per the germline V gene, CDR1 is SGHDT and CDR2 is YYEEEE. This CDR3 is 16 amino acids long. This CDR3 reads CASSLSGGPPTDTQYF. Written as DNA, the CDR3 is TGTGCCAGCAGCTTGTCAGGGGGCCCTCCCACAGATACGCAGTATTTT.

As regards this clone: The sample contains more than one DNA sequence encoding this CDR3. V usage is TRBV6-1 and J usage is TRBJ1-1, with D hard to call. This CDR3 is 14 amino acids long. Trimming took off 9 bases at V and 3 bases at J, with 17 bases between the two ends. Germline V gene data show CDR1 as MNHNS and CDR2 as SASEGT. CDR3 residues: CASVASLADTEAFF. The CDR3 DNA reads as TGTGCCAGTGTAGCCAGCCTAGCAGACACTGAAGCTTTCTTT.

This CDR3 is CASSLDSNQPQHF. The CDR3 DNA is TGCGCCAGCAGCTTGGACAGTAATCAGCCCCAGCATTTT. The rearrangement links TRBV5-1 to TRBJ1-5; D remains unclear. With 0 bases removed from V and 4 bases from J, the gap between germline ends came to 5 bases. The CDR3 covers 13 residues. Germline V lookup: CDR1 SGHRS, CDR2 YFSETQ.

This clone was seen more than once but under ten times. Germline and junction disagree at one end, which may indicate a read error. The chain combines TRBV5-1 with TRBJ2-6; TRBD1 might be the D (5 bases). This CDR3 spans 16 amino acids. In germline, CDR1 is SGHRS, CDR2 YFSETQ. CDR3 loop: CASSLRQGPGANGLTF. In DNA, the CDR3 is TGCGCCAGCAGCTTACGCCAGGGTCCTGGGGCCAACGGCCTGACTTTC.

V usage is TRBV7-2 and J usage is TRBJ1-1; possibly TRBD1 for D (6 bases). CDR3 length: 15 residues. Germline lookup yields CDR1 SGHTA and CDR2 FQGNSA. Trimming shortened V by 7 bases and J by 2 bases, and 17 bases separated the two germline ends. The CDR3 DNA sequence: TGTGCCAGCACTAGGGGTCAAGGGGGTAACACTGAAGCTTTCTTT. Translating it yields CASTRGQGGNTEAFF.

The chain has TRBV5-6 and TRBJ2-1; no firm D call. V was clipped by 5 bases and J by 8 bases, with 14 bases between them. The CDR3 totals 13 residues. Germline V gives CDR1 SGHDT, CDR2 YYEEEE. CDR3 in amino acids: CASSFRNSYEQFF. The CDR3 DNA reads as TGTGCCAGCAGTTTTAGGAACAGCTATGAGCAGTTCTTC.

V and J are TRBV6-5 and TRBJ2-7, with 10 positions matching TRBD1. Germline V CDR1 and CDR2: MNHEY, SVGAGI. The CDR3 extends over 13 amino acids. V shed 5 bases and J 4 bases; nucleotides not matched to a gene: 2. Here the CDR3 reads CASSRDRGYEQYF. CDR3 DNA sequence: TGTGCCAGCAGTCGGGACAGGGGTTACGAGCAGTACTTC.

The rearrangement joins TRBV27 to TRBJ2-7; 7 nucleotides align to TRBD1. The V segment lost 5 bases and the J segment 4 bases; nucleotides outside the gene matches: 14. Germline V CDR1 and CDR2: MNHEY, SMNVEV (reference sequence). The CDR3 contains 16 residues. The CDR3 sequence: CASSVFPTGDPYEQYF. The CDR3 nucleotides read TGTGCCAGCAGTGTCTTTCCTACAGGGGACCCATACGAGCAGTACTTC.

The CDR3 loop reads CASSATWGEYQETQYF. Here the CDR3 DNA reads TGTGCCAGCAGTGCTACCTGGGGGGAGTACCAAGAGACCCAGTACTTC. V usage is TRBV28 and J usage is TRBJ2-5; D may be TRBD2 (6 bases). Trimming cost V 5 bases and J 0 bases, with 16 bases left between them. The CDR3 is 16 residues long. Germline CDR1 and CDR2: MDHEN and SYDVKM.

The CDR3 nucleotides read TGTGCCAGCAGCCCCGAAATCGGGGAGAACTATGGCTACACCTTC. It yields the protein CASSPEIGENYGYTF. This rearrangement joins TRBV5-4 to TRBJ1-2, with D unclear. This CDR3 comprises 15 residues. V lost 4 bases to trimming and J lost 2 bases, with 15 bases between them. Per the germline V gene, CDR1 is SGHNT and CDR2 is YYREEE (reference sequence).

In this sample, this clone turned up a few times. The chain employs TRBV5-4 and TRBJ2-7; D is perhaps TRBD1 (5 bases). The CDR3 has 13 amino acids. CDR1 and CDR2 (germline): SGHNT, YYREEE (reference sequence). Trimming pared 3 bases from V and 7 bases from J, leaving 14 bases between. In nucleotides, the CDR3 is TGTGCCAGCAGCTCGAATAACCAGGGAGAGCAGTACTTC. It encodes CASSSNNQGEQYF.

V is TRBV2 and J is TRBJ1-5, with 10 bases fitting TRBD1. Germline V lookup: CDR1 SNHLY, CDR2 FYNNEI. This CDR3 comprises 14 residues. The J segment lost 2 bases and the V segment lost 8 bases, leaving 3 bases of the junction unmatched. The CDR3 protein is CASAGTGGNQPQHF. CDR3 bases: TGTGCCAGCGCCGGGACAGGGGGCAATCAGCCCCAGCATTTT.

This clone was detected once. The gene calls are TRBV10-1 and TRBJ2-7; D is perhaps TRBD2 (5 bases). This CDR3 has 15 residues. Trimming left V 0 bases short and J 2 bases short, with 11 bases between. CDR1 and CDR2 (germline): WNHNN, SYGVQD (reference sequence). The CDR3 sequence is CASSESPGSAYEQYF. The CDR3 nucleotides are TGCGCCAGCAGTGAGTCCCCGGGATCGGCCTACGAGCAGTACTTC.

V and J are TRBV28 and TRBJ2-1, with 9 nucleotides matching TRBD2. J lost 6 bases, V lost 5 bases, and 8 bases had no gene match. This CDR3 spans 15 amino acids. Germline CDR1 is MDHEN and CDR2 is SYDVKM. CDR3 nucleotide sequence: TGTGCCAGCAGTACCGTCGCGGGAGGGCCCAATGAGCAGTTCTTC. Its translation is CASSTVAGGPNEQFF.

As for this clone: At the DNA level, this CDR3 is encoded by other sequences in the same sample as well. The CDR3 loop is CASSYSTGGAYGYTF. CDR3 nucleotide sequence: TGTGCCAGCAGTTACTCGACGGGGGGGGCGTATGGCTACACCTTC. The genes are TRBV6-5 and TRBJ1-2; tentatively, D is TRBD1 (6 bases). V lost 0 bases and J lost 5, with 13 bases in between. The CDR3 loop spans 15 amino acids. Germline-derived CDR1 and CDR2 are MNHEY and SVGAGI.

The genes are TRBV27 and TRBJ1-3; perhaps TRBD1 as D (5 bases). Germline V gene data show CDR1 as MNHEY and CDR2 as SMNVEV (reference sequence). This CDR3 contains 14 residues. Between the trimmed V and J ends, which lost 5 bases and 1 base, there was a span of 9 bases. The CDR3 bases are TGTGCCAGCAGTCCCCGGGGGTCTGGAAACACCATATATTTT. The encoded protein is CASSPRGSGNTIYF.

This sequence joins TRBV7-9 and TRBJ2-7, with a possible D match to TRBD1 (5 bases). The CDR3 totals 13 residues. The germline V gene has CDR1 SEHNR and CDR2 FQNEAQ (reference sequence). V lost 5 bases, J lost 1 base, and 9 bases lay in between. For the CDR3, the DNA is TGTGCCAGCAGCAAAAGACAGTCCTACGAGCAGTACTTC. Protein: CASSKRQSYEQYF.

This clone was found once. The rearrangement joins TRBV2 to TRBJ2-2; tentative D call: TRBD1 (5 bases). The germline gives CDR1 SNHLY, CDR2 FYNNEI. The V gene lost 4 bases and the J gene lost 3 bases, with 12 bases spanning the gap. CDR3 length equals 15 residues. In DNA, the CDR3 is TGTGCCAGCAGTGTTAGGACATCCTACACCGGGGAGCTGTTTTTT. Amino acids: CASSVRTSYTGELFF. Combining the CDR3 with reference TRBV2 and TRBJ2-2 gives the whole variable domain EPEVTQTPSHQVTQMGQEVILRCVPISNHLYFYWYRQILGQKVEFLVSFYNNEISEKSEIFDDQFSVERPDGSNFTLKIRSTKLEDSAMYFCASSVRTSYTGELFFGEGSRLTVL.

V gene TRBV4-2 combines with J gene TRBJ2-7, with a tentative D call TRBD1 (6 bases). V lost 4 bases, J lost 3 bases, and 16 bases lay in between. Germline V lookup: CDR1 LGHNA, CDR2 YNFKEQ. This CDR3 contains 15 residues. In DNA form, the CDR3 reads TGTGCCAGCAGCCCCACAGGGCAGTCCCTCTACGAGCAGTACTTC. It specifies CASSPTGQSLYEQYF.

There are a few counts of this clone. This chain links TRBV20-1 with TRBJ1-6, with D unclear. The CDR3 extends over 11 amino acids. Germline CDR1 is DFQATT and CDR2 is SNEGSKA (reference sequence). V was trimmed by 6 bases and J by 19 bases, leaving 19 bases between them. The CDR3 DNA reads TGCAGTGCCAGCTCCGGCGGAATAATTCACTTT. Translated, it gives CSASSGGIIHF.

The J gene is TRBJ2-7, the V gene TRBV18, with 7 bases identical to TRBD2. The V and J ends lost 0 bases and 5 bases, in that order; junction bases with no gene match: 7. The CDR3 has 15 amino acids. CDR1 is KGHSH, CDR2 LQKENI, per germline. Here the CDR3 reads CASSPPSRELNEQYF. The CDR3 coding sequence is TGTGCCAGCTCACCACCGTCGCGGGAGTTAAACGAGCAGTACTTC.

The gene calls are TRBV7-6 and TRBJ2-7; 10 nucleotides match TRBD2. V gave up 5 bases and J gave up 1 base; unmatched junction bases: 8. Germline values: CDR1 SGHVS, CDR2 FNYEAQ. The CDR3 runs to 16 residues. The CDR3 coding sequence is TGTGCCAGCAGCCCGTCGACTAGCGGGTCATCCTACGAGCAGTACTTC. Translation gives CASSPSTSGSSYEQYF.

This sequence joins TRBV19 and TRBJ2-1; D is possibly TRBD1 (5 bases). V lost 5 bases and J lost 9, with 8 bases in between. This CDR3 region has 11 residues. CDR1 and CDR2 (germline): LNHDA, SQIVND (reference sequence). CDR3 sequence: CASSRRGEQFF. CDR3 bases: TGTGCCAGTAGTCGAAGGGGTGAGCAGTTCTTC.

The genes are TRBV7-9 and TRBJ1-1, with D maybe TRBD1 (6 bases). The CDR3 sequence is 13 residues long. Germline V gene sequence: CDR1 SEHNR, CDR2 FQNEAQ (reference sequence). V was clipped by 7 bases and J by 0 bases, with 9 bases between them. CDR3 sequence: CASTPGVNTEAFF. The CDR3 DNA reads as TGTGCCAGCACCCCAGGGGTGAACACTGAAGCTTTCTTT.

The chain links TRBV5-4 to TRBJ2-7; 8 bases are shared with TRBD1. The CDR3 has 16 residues. J was trimmed by 7 bases and V by 4 bases; bases with no gene match: 16. CDR1 SGHNT and CDR2 YYREEE come from the germline V gene (reference sequence). The CDR3 here is CASSGPDRAGSVEQYF. The CDR3 DNA reads TGTGCCAGCAGCGGACCGGACAGGGCCGGGAGTGTGGAGCAGTACTTC.

CDR3 in DNA: TGCGCCAGCAGCTTGGTCACCCTAAACACCGGGGAGCTGTTTTTT. This sequence encodes CASSLVTLNTGELFF. The rearrangement joins TRBV5-1 to TRBJ2-2, with no clear D. Germline CDR1 is SGHRS and CDR2 is YFSETQ. CDR3 length equals 15 residues. V lost 0 bases and J lost 2, with 8 bases in between.

V is TRBV18 and J is TRBJ1-4; 10 positions match TRBD1. V gave up 3 bases and J gave up 4 bases; unmatched junction bases: 14. CDR1 KGHSH and CDR2 LQKENI come from the germline V gene. The CDR3 consists of 19 residues. CDR3 region: CASSPRPGQGVGYNEKLFF. Here the CDR3 DNA reads TGTGCCAGCTCACCCCGGCCCGGACAGGGGGTCGGTTATAATGAAAAACTGTTTTTT.

Note on this clone: Compared with germline, one end of the junction differs, possibly owing to a read error. V gene TRBV7-9 combines with J gene TRBJ1-1; D not certain. The CDR3 runs to 12 residues. Germline lookup yields CDR1 SEHNR and CDR2 FQNEAQ (reference sequence). In DNA form, the CDR3 reads TGTTCCAGCAGCTTACCCGGCACTGAAGCTTTCTTT. It codes for CSSSLPGTEAFF.